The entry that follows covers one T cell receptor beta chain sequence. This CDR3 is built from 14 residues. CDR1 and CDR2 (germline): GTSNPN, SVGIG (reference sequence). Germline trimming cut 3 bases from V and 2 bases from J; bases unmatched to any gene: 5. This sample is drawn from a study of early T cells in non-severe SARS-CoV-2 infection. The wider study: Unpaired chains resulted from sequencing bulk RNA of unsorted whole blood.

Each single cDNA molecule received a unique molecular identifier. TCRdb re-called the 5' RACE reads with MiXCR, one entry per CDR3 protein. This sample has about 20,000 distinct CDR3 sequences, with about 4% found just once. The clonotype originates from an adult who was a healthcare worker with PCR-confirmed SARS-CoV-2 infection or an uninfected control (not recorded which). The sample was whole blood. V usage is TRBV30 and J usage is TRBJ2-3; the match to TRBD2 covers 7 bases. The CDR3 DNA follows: TGTGCCTGGAGCCGGGACTACCTCACAGATACGCAGTATTTT. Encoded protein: CAWSRDYLTDTQYF. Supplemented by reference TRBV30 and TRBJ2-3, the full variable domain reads SQTIHQWPATLVQPVGSPLSLECTVEGTSNPNLYWYRQAAGRGLQLLFYSVGIGQISSEVPQNLSASRPQDRQFILSSKKLLLSDSGFYLCAWSRDYLTDTQYFGPGTRLTVL.